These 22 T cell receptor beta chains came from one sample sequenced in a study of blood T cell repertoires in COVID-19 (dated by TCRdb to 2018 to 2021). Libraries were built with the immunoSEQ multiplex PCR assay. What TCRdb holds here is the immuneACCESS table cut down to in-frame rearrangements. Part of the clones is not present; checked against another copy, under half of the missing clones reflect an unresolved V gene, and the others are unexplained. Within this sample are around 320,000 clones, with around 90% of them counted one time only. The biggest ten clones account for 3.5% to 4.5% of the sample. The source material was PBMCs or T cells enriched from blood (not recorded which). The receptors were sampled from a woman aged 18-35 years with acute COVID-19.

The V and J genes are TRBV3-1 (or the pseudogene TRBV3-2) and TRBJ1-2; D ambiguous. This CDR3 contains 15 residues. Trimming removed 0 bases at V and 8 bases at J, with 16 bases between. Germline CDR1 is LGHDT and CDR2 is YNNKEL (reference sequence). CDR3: CASSQDLVYFVGYTF. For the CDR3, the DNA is TGTGCCAGCAGCCAAGACCTCGTTTATTTTGTGGGCTACACCTTC.

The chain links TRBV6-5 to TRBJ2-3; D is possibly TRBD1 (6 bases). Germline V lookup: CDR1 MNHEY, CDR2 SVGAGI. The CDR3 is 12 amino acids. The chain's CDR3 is CSNTGYTDTQYF. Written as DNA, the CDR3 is TGTTCAAACACAGGGTACACAGATACGCAGTATTTT.

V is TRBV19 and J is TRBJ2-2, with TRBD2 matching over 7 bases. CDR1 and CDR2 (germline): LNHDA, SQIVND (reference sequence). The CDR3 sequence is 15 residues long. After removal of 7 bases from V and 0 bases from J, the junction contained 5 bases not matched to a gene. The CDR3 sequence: CASTYGRANTGELFF. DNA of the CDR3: TGTGCCAGTACCTATGGGAGGGCGAACACCGGGGAGCTGTTTTTT.

The CDR3 region has the DNA TGTGCCAGCAGCCGTAGCGGGAGGGGCGATGAGCAGTTCTTC. It encodes CASSRSGRGDEQFF. The V gene is TRBV9, the J gene TRBJ2-1; 11 bases agree with TRBD2. The CDR3 is 14 amino acids. J was trimmed by 8 bases and V by 4 bases; bases with no gene match: 5. Germline V gene lookup returns CDR1 SGDLS and CDR2 YYNGEE.

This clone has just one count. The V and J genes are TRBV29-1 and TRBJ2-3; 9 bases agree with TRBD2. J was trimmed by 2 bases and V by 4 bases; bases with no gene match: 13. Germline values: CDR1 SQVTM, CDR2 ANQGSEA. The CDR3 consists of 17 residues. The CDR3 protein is CSVAKGASGDSTDTQYF. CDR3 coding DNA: TGCAGCGTTGCGAAGGGGGCTAGCGGGGACTCCACAGATACGCAGTATTTT.

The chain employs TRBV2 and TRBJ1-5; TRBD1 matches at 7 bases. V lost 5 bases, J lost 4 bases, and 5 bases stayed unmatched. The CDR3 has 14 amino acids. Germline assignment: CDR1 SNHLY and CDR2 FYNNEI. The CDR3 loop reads CASSSQGTNQPQHF. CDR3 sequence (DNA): TGTGCCAGCAGTTCACAGGGGACAAATCAGCCCCAGCATTTT.

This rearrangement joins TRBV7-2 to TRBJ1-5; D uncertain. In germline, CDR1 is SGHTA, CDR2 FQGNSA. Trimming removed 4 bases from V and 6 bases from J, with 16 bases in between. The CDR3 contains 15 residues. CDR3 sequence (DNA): TGTGCCAGCAGCTCCAGCGGCGGGGAAGGTCAGCCCCAGCATTTT. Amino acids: CASSSSGGEGQPQHF.

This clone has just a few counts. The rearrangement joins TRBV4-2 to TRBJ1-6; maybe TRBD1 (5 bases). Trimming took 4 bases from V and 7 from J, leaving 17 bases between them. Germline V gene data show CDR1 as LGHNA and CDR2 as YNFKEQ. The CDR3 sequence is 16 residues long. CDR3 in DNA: TGTGCCAGCAGCCGTACGGTCTCCGGGGGGAATTCACCCCTCCACTTT. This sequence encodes CASSRTVSGGNSPLHF.

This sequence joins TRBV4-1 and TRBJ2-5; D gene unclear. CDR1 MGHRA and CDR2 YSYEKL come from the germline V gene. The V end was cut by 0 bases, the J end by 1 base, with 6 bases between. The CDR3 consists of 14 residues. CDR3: CASSQETAQETQYF. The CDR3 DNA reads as TGCGCCAGCAGCCAAGAAACAGCCCAAGAGACCCAGTACTTC.

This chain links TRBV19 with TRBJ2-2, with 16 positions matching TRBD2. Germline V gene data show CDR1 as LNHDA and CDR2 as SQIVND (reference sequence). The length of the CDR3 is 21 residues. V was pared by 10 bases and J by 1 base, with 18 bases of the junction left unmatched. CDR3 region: CATLSRGTSGRAWLNTGELFF. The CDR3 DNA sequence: TGTGCCACCCTGAGTAGAGGGACTAGCGGGAGGGCGTGGTTGAACACCGGGGAGCTGTTTTTT.

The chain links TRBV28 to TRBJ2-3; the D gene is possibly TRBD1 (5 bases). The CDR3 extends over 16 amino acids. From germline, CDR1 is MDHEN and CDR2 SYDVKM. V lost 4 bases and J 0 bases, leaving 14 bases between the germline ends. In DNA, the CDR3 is TGTGCCAGCAGTTCCCCAAGAGACAGTAGCACAGATACGCAGTATTTT. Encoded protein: CASSSPRDSSTDTQYF.

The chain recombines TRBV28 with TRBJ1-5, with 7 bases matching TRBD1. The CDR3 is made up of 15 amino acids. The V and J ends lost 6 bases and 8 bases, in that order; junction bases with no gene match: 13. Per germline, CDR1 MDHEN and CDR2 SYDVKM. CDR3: CASSTQGVGWKPQHF. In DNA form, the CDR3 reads TGTGCCAGCAGCACCCAGGGGGTAGGGTGGAAGCCCCAGCATTTT.

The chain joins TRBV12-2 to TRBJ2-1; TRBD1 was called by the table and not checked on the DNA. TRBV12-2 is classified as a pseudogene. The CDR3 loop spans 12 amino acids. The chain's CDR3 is CASRPRGGEQFF. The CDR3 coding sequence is TGTGCAAGTCGCCCTAGAGGGGGTGAGCAGTTCTTC.

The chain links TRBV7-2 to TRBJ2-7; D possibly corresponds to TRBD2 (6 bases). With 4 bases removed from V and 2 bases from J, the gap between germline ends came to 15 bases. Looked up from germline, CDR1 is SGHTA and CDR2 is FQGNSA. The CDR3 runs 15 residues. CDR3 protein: CASSWAPSATYEQYF. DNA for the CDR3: TGTGCCAGCAGCTGGGCCCCTAGCGCAACCTACGAGCAGTACTTC.

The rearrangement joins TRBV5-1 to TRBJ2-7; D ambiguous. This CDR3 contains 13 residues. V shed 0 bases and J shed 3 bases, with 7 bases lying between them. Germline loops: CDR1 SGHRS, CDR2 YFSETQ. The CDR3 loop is CASSLDQDYEQYF. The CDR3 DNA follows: TGCGCCAGCAGCTTGGACCAGGACTACGAGCAGTACTTC.

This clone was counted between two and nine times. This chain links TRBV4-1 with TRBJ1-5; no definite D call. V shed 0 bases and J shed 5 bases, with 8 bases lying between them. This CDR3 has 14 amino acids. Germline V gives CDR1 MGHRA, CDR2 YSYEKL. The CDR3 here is CASSQDKPDQPQHF. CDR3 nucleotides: TGCGCCAGCAGCCAAGATAAGCCGGATCAGCCCCAGCATTTT.

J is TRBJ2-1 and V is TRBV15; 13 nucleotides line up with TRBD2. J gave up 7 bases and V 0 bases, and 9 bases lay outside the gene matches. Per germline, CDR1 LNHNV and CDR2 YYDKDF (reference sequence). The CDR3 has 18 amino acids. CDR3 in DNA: TGTGCCACCAGCAGAGATACTTTAACTAGCGGGAGGGCTAATGAGCAGTTCTTC. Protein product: CATSRDTLTSGRANEQFF.

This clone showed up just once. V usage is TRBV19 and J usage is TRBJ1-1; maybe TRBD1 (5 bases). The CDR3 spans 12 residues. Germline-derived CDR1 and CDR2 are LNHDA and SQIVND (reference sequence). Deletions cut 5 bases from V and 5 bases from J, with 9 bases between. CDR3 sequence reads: CASSRGGTEAFF. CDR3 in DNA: TGTGCCAGTAGTCGGGGGGGTACTGAAGCTTTCTTT.

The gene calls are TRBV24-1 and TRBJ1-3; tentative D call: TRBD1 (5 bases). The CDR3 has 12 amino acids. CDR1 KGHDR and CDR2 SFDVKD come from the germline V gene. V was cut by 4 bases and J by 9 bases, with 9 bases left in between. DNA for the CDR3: TGTGCCACCAGTGACGCCGGGGGCACCATATATTTT. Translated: CATSDAGGTIYF.

The CDR3 bases are TGCAGCGTTGGGTTCTGGACAGGGGGCGACTATGGCTACACCTTC. Translating it yields CSVGFWTGGDYGYTF. The chain recombines TRBV29-1 with TRBJ1-2; the match to TRBD1 covers 11 bases. Germline V gene lookup returns CDR1 SQVTM and CDR2 ANQGSEA. The trim removed 4 bases at V and 3 bases at J, leaving 7 bases unmatched. This CDR3 is built from 15 residues.

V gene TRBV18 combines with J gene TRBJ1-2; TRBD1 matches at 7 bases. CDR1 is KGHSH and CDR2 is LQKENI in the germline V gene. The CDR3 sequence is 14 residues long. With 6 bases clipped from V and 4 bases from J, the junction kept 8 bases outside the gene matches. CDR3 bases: TGTGCCAGCTCTTCGGGACAGCCGGCCTATGGCTACACCTTC. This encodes CASSSGQPAYGYTF.

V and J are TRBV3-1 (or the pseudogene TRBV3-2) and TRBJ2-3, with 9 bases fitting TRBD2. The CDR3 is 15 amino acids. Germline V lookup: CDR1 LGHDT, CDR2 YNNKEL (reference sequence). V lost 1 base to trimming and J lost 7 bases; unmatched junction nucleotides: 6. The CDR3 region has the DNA TGTGCCAGCAGCCAAGTAGGGACTAGCCGGAATACGCAGTATTTT. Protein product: CASSQVGTSRNTQYF.